These 8 T cell receptor beta chains originate from one sample sequenced in a study of T-cell memory formation after mild COVID-19. TCRdb passed the 5' RACE reads through MiXCR, listing each CDR3 protein once. The sample has about 160,000 distinct CDR3 sequences; around a third are singletons. The source material was PBMCs or a T cell subset sorted from them (not recorded which). These receptors came from an adult woman who had mild COVID-19 (a few samples of this study predate the infection). Cell type and time point are not known.

The chain has TRBV5-1 and TRBJ2-7; TRBD2 matches at 9 bases. Germline V lookup: CDR1 SGHRS, CDR2 YFSETQ. J was trimmed by 4 bases and V by 7 bases; bases with no gene match: 9. The CDR3 covers 14 residues. In DNA, the CDR3 is TGCGCCAGCGCGGGAGGGGGGGCGTCGTACGAGCAGTACTTC. It codes for CASAGGGASYEQYF.

The chain uses TRBV27 and TRBJ2-1; D call uncertain. The CDR3 runs 15 residues. V was trimmed by 6 bases and J by 4 bases, leaving 16 bases between them. Germline CDR1 and CDR2: MNHEY and SMNVEV (reference sequence). Written as DNA, the CDR3 is TGTGCCAGCAGCCCTACCCTGTCTTCTTACAATGAGCAGTTCTTC. Translated: CASSPTLSSYNEQFF.

This chain uses TRBV5-5 with TRBJ1-1; 7 nucleotides match TRBD1. Germline assignment: CDR1 SGHKS and CDR2 YYEKEE (reference sequence). This CDR3 contains 15 residues. V shed 2 bases, J shed 7 bases, and the junction held 11 bases outside the gene matches. In DNA form, the CDR3 reads TGTGCCAGCAGCTTCTTCCGCAGCCAGGGGGGTGAAGCTTTCTTT. Translating it yields CASSFFRSQGGEAFF.

In this sample, this clonotype turned up a few times. The rearrangement joins TRBV3-1 to TRBJ2-2; possible D gene TRBD2, 6 bases. Trimming removed 7 bases at V and 2 bases at J, with 14 bases between. This CDR3 region has 15 residues. Germline values: CDR1 LGHDT, CDR2 YNNKEL (reference sequence). CDR3 in DNA: TGTGCCAGCAATCAACTAGCTTCCAACACCGGGGAGCTGTTTTTT. Residues: CASNQLASNTGELFF.

This clonotype was detected only a few times. The genes are TRBV21-1 and TRBJ2-5. TRBV21-1 is a pseudogene segment. The CDR3 has 15 residues. In nucleotides, the CDR3 is TGTGCCAGCAGCAAAGTGAAACAGAAACGAGAGACCCAGTACTTC. This encodes CASSKVKQKRETQYF.

This chain connects TRBV7-2 to TRBJ2-2; D gene unclear. This CDR3 has 16 residues. CDR1 and CDR2 (germline): SGHTA, FQGNSA. Trimming took off 0 bases at V and 6 bases at J, with 14 bases between the two ends. The CDR3: CASSLAVSLIPGELFF. CDR3 in DNA: TGTGCCAGCAGCTTAGCGGTCAGTCTAATTCCCGGGGAGCTGTTTTTT.

The V call is TRBV5-1, the J call TRBJ2-1; 8 nucleotides align to TRBD2. The CDR3 runs 16 residues. Trimming took 6 bases from V and 0 from J; bases not matched to a gene: 8. Germline-derived CDR1 and CDR2 are SGHRS and YFSETQ. CDR3 protein: CASTRTSLSSYNEQFF. CDR3 in DNA: TGCGCCAGCACCCGGACTAGCCTTAGCTCCTACAATGAGCAGTTCTTC. The full variable domain, its missing parts supplied by reference TRBV5-1 and TRBJ2-1, is KAGVTQTPRYLIKTRGQQVTLSCSPISGHRSVSWYQQTPGQGLQFLFEYFSETQRNKGNFPGRFSGRQFSNSRSEMNVSTLELGDSALYLCASTRTSLSSYNEQFFGPGTRLTVL.

This clonotype was seen only a few times. V and J are TRBV4-1 and TRBJ2-2, with D perhaps matching TRBD2 (6 bases). In germline, CDR1 is MGHRA, CDR2 YSYEKL. The V and J ends lost 0 bases and 3 bases respectively, with 11 bases between them. CDR3 size: 16 residues. The CDR3 nucleotides are TGCGCCAGCAGCCAAGATGGGACTCCGGACACCGGGGAGCTGTTTTTT. It encodes CASSQDGTPDTGELFF.